The text below deals with one TCR beta chain. Its target is not known. These data originate in a study of PD-1 blockade in classical Hodgkin lymphoma. V lost 1 base to trimming and J lost 7 bases, with 17 bases between them. CDR1 and CDR2 (germline): SGHTA, FQGNSA. The CDR3 is made up of 16 amino acids. Data came from immunoSEQ multiplex PCR; TCRdb stores just in-frame clones and leaves some out. The sample has 9,100 or so clones; about four fifths are singletons. General study results and limits: Newly diagnosed patients and complete responders had comparable diversity at baseline. Nivolumab initiation under 1 year post-ASCT meant exclusion. Although disease activity or prior therapy may be involved, causes of the repertoire differences remain undefined. The study found that TCR diversity rose significantly by C4D1 in CD4+ but not CD8+ cells.

Described time point: cycle 4 day 1 (C4D1), after about 6 weeks of nivolumab. All patients relapsed after autologous stem cell transplantation, and brentuximab vedotin exposure varied. From thawed PBMCs, magnetic negative selection was used to isolate the CD8+ T cells. The receptor was derived from a human donor with classical Hodgkin lymphoma. V is TRBV7-2 and J is TRBJ1-5; perhaps TRBD1 as D (5 bases). This specimen consisted of CD8+ T cells from blood, obtained before the fourth cycle of nivolumab. The CDR3 DNA follows: TGTGCCAGCAGCTTAGGTTTGCAGGGAGGATCCCAGCCCCAGCATTTT. Protein product: CASSLGLQGGSQPQHF.